The 12 T cell receptor beta chains listed next were all sequenced from one sample in a study of blood T cell repertoires in COVID-19. Sequencing was performed with immunoSEQ multiplex PCR; in TCRdb, only in-frame clones are kept and a portion is missing. The sample records about 160,000 clones, around four fifths being singletons. Specimen: peripheral blood. The receptors come from a man between 65 and 85 years old with acute or convalescent COVID-19.

The rearrangement uses TRBV5-1 and TRBJ1-1; 8 bases map to TRBD1. Per the germline V gene, CDR1 is SGHRS and CDR2 is YFSETQ. Trimming took 4 bases from V and 4 from J; bases not matched to a gene: 12. The CDR3 sequence is 16 residues long. CDR3 in DNA: TGCGCCAGCAGCCCGACAGGGGTTGCGGTTGGCACTGAAGCTTTCTTT. Its protein product is CASSPTGVAVGTEAFF.

The chain couples TRBV9 to TRBJ1-6, with no clear D. Germline V gene sequence: CDR1 SGDLS, CDR2 YYNGEE. Trimming left V 0 bases short and J 8 bases short, with 6 bases between. The CDR3 runs to 13 residues. CDR3 coding DNA: TGTGCCAGCAGCGTAGCTCCTTATTCACCCCTCCACTTT. The encoded protein is CASSVAPYSPLHF. The full variable domain, its missing parts supplied by reference TRBV9 and TRBJ1-6, is DSGVTQTPKHLITATGQRVTLRCSPRSGDLSVYWYQQSLDQGLQFLIQYYNGEERAKGNILERFSAQQFPDLHSELNLSSLELGDSALYFCASSVAPYSPLHFGNGTRLTVT.

Written as DNA, the CDR3 is TGTGCCAGCAGCCTGGACCCCCGGGGAACTGAAGCTTTCTTT. Translation: CASSLDPRGTEAFF. The chain joins TRBV6-5 to TRBJ1-1, with D unresolved. V was clipped by 6 bases and J by 5 bases, with 16 bases between them. The CDR3 loop spans 14 amino acids. Germline V lookup: CDR1 MNHEY, CDR2 SVGAGI.

The chain joins TRBV4-1 to TRBJ2-2, with 9 bases that match TRBD1. The CDR3 length is 16 residues. V lost 5 bases, J lost 1 base, and 5 bases stayed unmatched. CDR1 MGHRA and CDR2 YSYEKL come from the germline V gene. This CDR3 is CASSTWGQGNTGELFF. For the CDR3, the DNA is TGCGCCAGCAGCACCTGGGGACAGGGGAACACCGGGGAGCTGTTTTTT.

In this sample, this clone turned up many times. The CDR3 nucleotides read TGTGCCAGCGGCGATCACAAACGGGGTAATCAGCCCCAGCATTTT. As protein: CASGDHKRGNQPQHF. The gene calls are TRBV3-1 (or the pseudogene TRBV3-2) and TRBJ1-5; D ambiguous. This CDR3 is 15 amino acids long. Trimming removed 8 bases from V and 4 bases from J, with 18 bases in between. Germline CDR1 reads LGHDT; CDR2 reads YNNKEL (reference sequence).

The chain uses TRBV11-2 and TRBJ2-5; no reliable D call. The CDR3 extends over 14 amino acids. Trimming pared 0 bases from V and 2 bases from J, leaving 7 bases between. The germline gives CDR1 SGHAT, CDR2 FQNNGV. CDR3 in amino acids: CASSLEVLQETQYF. As DNA, the CDR3 is TGTGCCAGCAGCTTAGAGGTGCTACAAGAGACCCAGTACTTC. The full variable domain, rest sourced from reference TRBV11-2 and TRBJ2-5, is EAGVAQSPRYKIIEKRQSVAFWCNPISGHATLYWYQQILGQGPKLLIQFQNNGVVDDSQLPKDRFSAERLKGVDSTLKIQPAKLEDSAVYLCASSLEVLQETQYFGPGTRLLVL.

CDR3 loop: CATSSDSPQGQFF. In nucleotides, the CDR3 is TGTGCCACCAGCAGTGACAGTCCCCAAGGGCAGTTCTTC. V usage is TRBV15 and J usage is TRBJ2-1; a weak D match, TRBD1 (5 bases). Germline V gene lookup returns CDR1 LNHNV and CDR2 YYDKDF (reference sequence). This CDR3 comprises 13 residues. With 3 bases removed from V and 12 bases from J, the gap between germline ends came to 15 bases.

This clone occurred once. V and J are TRBV18 and TRBJ1-1, with TRBD1 as a possible D gene (5 bases). V lost 3 bases, J lost 4 bases, and 9 bases lay in between. The CDR3 length is 13 residues. CDR1 KGHSH and CDR2 LQKENI come from the germline V gene. CDR3 bases: TGTGCCAGCTCACCGGGGGGGTCCACTGAAGCTTTCTTT. Translation gives CASSPGGSTEAFF.

This chain uses TRBV19 with TRBJ2-1; a possible D gene is TRBD2 (6 bases). CDR1 is LNHDA, CDR2 SQIVND, per germline (reference sequence). This CDR3 has 11 residues. Trimming removed 5 bases from V and 7 bases from J, with 6 bases in between. CDR3 in amino acids: CASSRGNEQFF. CDR3 coding DNA: TGTGCCAGTAGTCGGGGGAATGAGCAGTTCTTC. The variable domain in full, completed from reference TRBV19 and TRBJ2-1, reads DGGITQSPKYLFRKEGQNVTLSCEQNLNHDAMYWYRQDPGQGLRLIYYSQIVNDFQKGDIAEGYSVSREKKESFPLTVTSAQKNPTAFYLCASSRGNEQFFGPGTRLTVL.

V is TRBV6-4 and J is TRBJ2-2; 7 nucleotides match TRBD2. V lost 7 bases, J lost 1 base, and 9 bases stayed unmatched. CDR3 size: 16 residues. CDR1 MRHNA and CDR2 SNTAGT come from the germline V gene. CDR3 protein: CASTQRAGVNTGELFF. The CDR3 region has the DNA TGTGCCAGCACCCAAAGGGCGGGAGTGAACACCGGGGAGCTGTTTTTT.

The chain is built from TRBV5-4 and TRBJ1-1; D is ambiguous. The length of the CDR3 is 12 residues. Germline assignment: CDR1 SGHNT and CDR2 YYREEE (reference sequence). V dropped 2 bases and J dropped 5 bases, with 7 bases sitting between them. CDR3 loop: CASSLESTEAFF. CDR3 in DNA: TGTGCCAGCAGCTTAGAGAGTACTGAAGCTTTCTTT.

The chain carries TRBV5-1 and TRBJ1-1, with TRBD1 identical over 9 bases. With 1 base clipped from V and 6 bases from J, the junction kept 4 bases outside the gene matches. The germline V gene has CDR1 SGHRS and CDR2 YFSETQ. This CDR3 spans 14 amino acids. CDR3: CASSLQQGAAEAFF. The CDR3 nucleotides are TGCGCCAGCAGCTTGCAACAGGGGGCCGCTGAAGCTTTCTTT.